The source of this TCR beta chain is a study of response to subunit inactivated influenza vaccine. The CDR3 runs 14 residues. The V end lost 6 bases, the J end lost 7 bases, and 16 bases lay between the germline ends. TCRdb fed the RT-PCR reads into MiXCR, producing one record per CDR3 protein. The table has 450,000 to 700,000 distinct CDR3 sequences, about 14% seen once. J is TRBJ1-5 and V is TRBV12-3 or TRBV12-4, with a possible D match to TRBD1 (5 bases). The TCR was taken from a man aged 50 to 60 who received an inactivated influenza vaccine. The material was PBMCs from blood, obtained 11 to 12 days after vaccination. CDR3 residues: CASSVVGTGQPQHF. The CDR3 nucleotides read TGTGCCAGCAGCGTCGTAGGGACGGGGCAGCCCCAGCATTTT.